The rows below give T cell receptor beta chains drawn from one sample of a study of OX40 agonist ivuxolimab in advanced cancers. Some clones are missing from TCRdb's copy, which holds only in-frame ones; the method was immunoSEQ multiplex PCR. Of approximately 60,000 clones in the sample, 83% were seen once. Sample: CD4+ or CD8+ T cells sorted from blood, taken in a trial of the OX40 agonist ivuxolimab. These receptors originate from an adult with an advanced solid tumor such as melanoma, head and neck, liver or kidney cancer. The conserved cysteine and the conserved F or W are not part of the CDR3 here. The order of the fields is V gene, CDR3 protein.

>TRBV5-1
ASSLVRGNTDTQY
>TRBV6-5
ASRPQGLETQY
>TRBV27
ASRPQGQGRSGYSPLH
>TRBV18
ASSPFGVRDWRRAYNEQF
>TRBV7-9
ASRAGGNNEQF
>TRBV19
ASSIIREVWDNSPLH
>TRBV6-1
ALGPSGGGQY
>TRBV10-2
ASSESYNEQF
>TRBV27
ASSRRPLQGATVWVKETQY
>TRBV21-1
ASSKEGPGQILNQPQH
>TRBV29-1
SVEDERVGYT
>TRBV7-3
ATRTGTSGANVLT
>TRBV28
ASRLGQPSQPQH
>TRBV10-1
ASSGWLAGGPGIPGELF
>TRBV6-5
ASSYRPSEVTEAF
>TRBV2
ASSPETSGRKGEQF
>TRBV11-2
ASSEIRGREKLF
>TRBV5-3
ARSLRYNEQF
>TRBV5-1
ASSLDGNTIY
>TRBV18
ASSPSGRREKLF
>TRBV4-1
ASSHADVRRSTDTQY
>TRBV27
ASSPLDRPQETQY
>TRBV4-2
ASSHATGVDQPQH
>TRBV11-2
ASSRGLTDTQY